The present T cell receptor (beta chain) was sequenced within a study of neoadjuvant nivolumab and ipilimumab in lung cancer. The CDR3 length is 14 residues. The V gene lost 3 bases and the J gene lost 2 bases, with 11 bases spanning the gap. Germline assignment: CDR1 LNHDA and CDR2 SQIVND (reference sequence). This table comes from immunoSEQ multiplex PCR, and its TCRdb copy is limited to in-frame clones, with some not included. The data contain 20,000 to 25,000 clones, roughly 84% of them singletons. The genes are TRBV19 and TRBJ2-7, with unresolved D. The input for sequencing was peripheral blood, taken before neoadjuvant nivolumab, alone or with ipilimumab. The clonotype originates from an adult with non-small cell lung cancer. The CDR3: CASSIGVGTYEQYF. The CDR3 DNA follows: TGTGCCAGTAGTATTGGCGTCGGAACCTACGAGCAGTACTTC.